This TCR beta chain was profiled in a study of blood T cells in healthy people across ages. General study points: In long-lived donors, naive CD4+ cell counts and diversity exceeded those of aged donors.

A sample-barcoded 5' primer and a J-beta primer mix were used in a second PCR of roughly 7 to 12 cycles. With 12 random nucleotides, a template-switch adaptor tagged each individual cDNA molecule. The yield of each sample was at least 3 million CDR3-containing paired-end reads. TCRdb independently ran MiXCR on the 5' RACE reads; one entry per CDR3 protein. The table has 500,000 to 600,000 distinct CDR3 sequences, 27% seen once. Concerning this clonotype itself: As yet, its antigen is unknown.

This clonotype originated in a woman between 70 and 85 years old in good health. The sequenced sample was blood.

DNA of the CDR3: TGTGCCAGCAGCTTAATAGCGGGACAGAGGAACACCGGGGAGCTGTTTTTT. Translation gives CASSLIAGQRNTGELFF. This chain joins TRBV7-3 and TRBJ2-2; a weak D match, TRBD2 (8 bases). The CDR3 spans 17 residues. The germline V and J ends were trimmed by 1 base and 1 base, with 13 bases remaining between them. From germline, CDR1 is SGHTA and CDR2 FQGTGA.